This entry lists 20 T cell receptor beta chains sequenced from one sample in a study of blood T cell repertoires in COVID-19. Generated by immunoSEQ multiplex PCR, the TCRdb table keeps only in-frame clones and is missing some. The sample includes about 240,000 clones, 75% to 90% of them seen just once. The specimen was peripheral blood. The receptors derive from a woman in her twenties or thirties who had recovered from COVID-19.

The chain combines TRBV5-4 with TRBJ1-2; 11 nucleotides line up with TRBD1. The CDR3 contains 17 residues. CDR1 SGHNT and CDR2 YYREEE come from the germline V gene (reference sequence). J was trimmed by 7 bases and V by 3 bases; bases with no gene match: 14. This CDR3 is CASSSGGTGGRMVGYTF. In DNA form, the CDR3 reads TGTGCCAGCAGCTCGGGCGGGACAGGGGGACGGATGGTTGGCTACACCTTC.

The J gene is TRBJ2-4, the V gene TRBV29-1, with a weak D call TRBD1 (7 bases). Germline V gene sequence: CDR1 SQVTM, CDR2 ANQGSEA. The CDR3 totals 13 residues. The V end lost 1 base, the J end lost 7 bases, and 11 bases lay between the germline ends. This CDR3 reads CSVEAQGRNIQYF. CDR3 nucleotides: TGCAGCGTTGAAGCACAGGGGAGGAACATTCAGTACTTC.

The gene calls are TRBV7-3 and TRBJ2-1; 9 nucleotides match TRBD1. This CDR3 is 15 amino acids long. Germline assignment: CDR1 SGHTA and CDR2 FQGTGA. Germline trimming cut 5 bases from V and 13 bases from J; bases unmatched to any gene: 15. This CDR3 reads CASSPQVPGQGFQFF. The CDR3 coding sequence is TGTGCCAGCAGCCCCCAGGTCCCGGGACAGGGATTTCAGTTCTTC.

The chain employs TRBV15 and TRBJ1-4, with a tentative D call TRBD1 (5 bases). V lost 0 bases and J lost 7, with 9 bases in between. The germline V gene encodes CDR1 LNHNV and CDR2 YYDKDF (reference sequence). The CDR3 length is 14 residues. CDR3 DNA: TGTGCCACCAGCAGAGACAGGGCTGGTGAAAAACTGTTTTTT. Translated: CATSRDRAGEKLFF.

The chain is built from TRBV5-4 and TRBJ2-1; tentative D call: TRBD1 (6 bases). Germline assignment: CDR1 SGHNT and CDR2 YYREEE (reference sequence). Trimming stripped 4 bases from V and 5 bases from J, with 13 bases between. This CDR3 spans 14 amino acids. CDR3 protein: CASSQTRGHNEQFF. CDR3 nucleotides: TGTGCCAGCAGCCAGACCAGGGGACACAATGAGCAGTTCTTC.

This clone came up once. V and J are TRBV11-2 and TRBJ2-1, with TRBD1 matching over 8 bases. CDR3 length equals 17 residues. Looked up from germline, CDR1 is SGHAT and CDR2 is FQNNGV. Trimming took 5 bases from V and 5 from J; bases not matched to a gene: 14. CDR3 nucleotides: TGTGCCAGCAGCGCCTATTTTGGACAGGGAAAGAACAATGAGCAGTTCTTC. Translated, it gives CASSAYFGQGKNNEQFF.

This clone was seen at least ten times. This chain connects TRBV5-1 to TRBJ1-5; TRBD1 aligns across 7 bases. The germline V gene has CDR1 SGHRS and CDR2 YFSETQ. V lost 4 bases and J lost 4; bases outside the gene matches: 8. This CDR3 has 15 amino acids. As DNA, the CDR3 is TGCGCCAGCAGCAGGGACAGCGGACTAAATCAGCCCCAGCATTTT. Translated: CASSRDSGLNQPQHF. Based on the CDR3 plus reference TRBV5-1 and TRBJ1-5, the full variable domain is KAGVTQTPRYLIKTRGQQVTLSCSPISGHRSVSWYQQTPGQGLQFLFEYFSETQRNKGNFPGRFSGRQFSNSRSEMNVSTLELGDSALYLCASSRDSGLNQPQHFGDGTRLSIL.

The J gene is TRBJ2-4, the V gene TRBV5-4, with 8 positions matching TRBD1. V shed 4 bases, J shed 8 bases, and the junction held 11 bases outside the gene matches. This CDR3 region has 15 residues. CDR1 is SGHNT, CDR2 YYREEE, per germline (reference sequence). The CDR3 sequence is CASSGTGTGRDIQYF. CDR3 DNA sequence: TGTGCCAGCAGCGGCACCGGGACAGGAAGGGACATTCAGTACTTC.

J is TRBJ2-2 and V is TRBV7-9, with TRBD1 as a possible D gene (5 bases). The V end lost 4 bases, the J end lost 4 bases, and 16 bases lay between the germline ends. The CDR3 has 16 residues. Germline V lookup: CDR1 SEHNR, CDR2 FQNEAQ (reference sequence). The CDR3, as DNA: TGTGCCAGCAGCTCCCTAAGGGGTACGGGCACCGGGGAGCTGTTTTTT. It codes for CASSSLRGTGTGELFF.

This clone was picked up a small number of times. The V and J genes are TRBV19 and TRBJ2-5; TRBD1 might be the D (5 bases). The germline CDR1 and CDR2 sequences are LNHDA and SQIVND (reference sequence). The CDR3 runs 12 residues. Trimming shortened V by 1 base and J by 5 bases, and 5 bases separated the two germline ends. DNA of the CDR3: TGTGCCAGTAGTATAGCAGGGGAGACCCAGTACTTC. The encoded protein is CASSIAGETQYF.

The V and J genes are TRBV5-1 and TRBJ2-7; D is uncertain. The CDR3 is 15 residues long. V was trimmed by 4 bases and J by 4 bases, leaving 18 bases between them. Germline V gene lookup returns CDR1 SGHRS and CDR2 YFSETQ. CDR3 in amino acids: CASSPIGDPGYEQYF. The DNA of the CDR3 is TGCGCCAGCAGCCCTATTGGAGATCCTGGGTACGAGCAGTACTTC. The variable domain in full, with the rest retrieved from reference TRBV5-1 and TRBJ2-7, is KAGVTQTPRYLIKTRGQQVTLSCSPISGHRSVSWYQQTPGQGLQFLFEYFSETQRNKGNFPGRFSGRQFSNSRSEMNVSTLELGDSALYLCASSPIGDPGYEQYFGPGTRLTVT.

The genes are TRBV16 and TRBJ1-3; 7 positions match TRBD1. Per the germline V gene, CDR1 is KGHSY and CDR2 is FQNENV. V was pared by 4 bases and J by 0 bases, with 6 bases of the junction left unmatched. The CDR3 contains 16 residues. CDR3 region: CASSRATGSSGNTIYF. The CDR3 nucleotides read TGTGCCAGCAGCCGAGCGACAGGGAGCTCTGGAAACACCATATATTTT.

V is TRBV5-4 and J is TRBJ1-2; 7 bases align to TRBD1. The V gene's germline CDR1 is SGHNT and CDR2 YYREEE (reference sequence). Trimming removed 1 base from V and 9 bases from J; junction bases left unmatched: 3. The CDR3 is 12 residues long. CDR3 sequence reads: CASSLSGGSYTF. DNA of the CDR3: TGTGCCAGCAGCTTGTCAGGGGGTAGCTACACCTTC.

This chain connects TRBV19 to TRBJ1-3, with D possibly TRBD1 on 5 matching bases. Trimming removed 2 bases from V and 5 bases from J, with 13 bases in between. CDR3 length: 15 residues. Germline CDR1 and CDR2: LNHDA and SQIVND (reference sequence). CDR3 residues: CASSIRWQGRNTIYF. As DNA, the CDR3 is TGTGCCAGTAGTATAAGGTGGCAGGGCAGAAACACCATATATTTT.

J is TRBJ2-7 and V is TRBV19; D possibly corresponds to TRBD2 (6 bases). Germline V gene sequence: CDR1 LNHDA, CDR2 SQIVND (reference sequence). The germline V and J ends were trimmed by 6 bases and 0 bases, with 9 bases remaining between them. The CDR3 is 13 amino acids. The CDR3 sequence is CASSRDFSYEQYF. In DNA, the CDR3 is TGTGCCAGTAGCCGGGACTTCTCCTACGAGCAGTACTTC.

The chain employs TRBV10-3 and TRBJ2-5; 7 bases map to TRBD1. Germline assignment: CDR1 ENHRY and CDR2 SYGVKD. With 3 bases clipped from V and 5 bases from J, the junction kept 6 bases outside the gene matches. CDR3 size: 14 residues. CDR3 region: CAISEGQDRETQYF. The CDR3 DNA reads TGTGCCATCAGTGAAGGACAGGATAGGGAGACCCAGTACTTC.

This clone came up once. The V and J genes are TRBV9 and TRBJ2-1, with 13 bases aligning to TRBD2. The length of the CDR3 is 19 residues. The germline CDR1 and CDR2 sequences are SGDLS and YYNGEE. The V gene end was trimmed by 0 bases and the J gene end by 0 bases; junction bases not matched to a gene: 6. The CDR3 spells CASSVETTSGGSSYNEQFF. The CDR3 coding sequence is TGTGCCAGCAGCGTAGAGACGACTAGCGGGGGGAGCTCCTACAATGAGCAGTTCTTC.

V gene TRBV27 combines with J gene TRBJ2-3, with TRBD2 identical over 9 bases. The CDR3 spans 19 residues. V was clipped by 6 bases and J by 1 base; unmatched bases: 17. Germline values: CDR1 MNHEY, CDR2 SMNVEV (reference sequence). The CDR3 DNA is TGTGCCAGCAGCCATAAGGAGCGGGGGGAAGGTGTCGGCACAGATACGCAGTATTTT. As protein: CASSHKERGEGVGTDTQYF.

The chain employs TRBV7-6 and TRBJ2-5; 10 bases agree with TRBD1. J lost 4 bases, V lost 5 bases, and 10 bases had no gene match. Per germline, CDR1 SGHVS and CDR2 FNYEAQ. The CDR3 contains 16 residues. DNA for the CDR3: TGTGCCAGCAGCCTCGACAGGGGGCTACATGGAGAGACCCAGTACTTC. It specifies CASSLDRGLHGETQYF.

The V and J genes are TRBV6-5 and TRBJ1-2, with 7 bases lining up with TRBD1. Germline CDR1 reads MNHEY; CDR2 reads SVGAGI. There are 15 residues in the CDR3. Trimming took 6 bases from V and 7 from J; bases not matched to a gene: 14. The CDR3 sequence: CASSAREGALRGYTF. The CDR3 DNA reads as TGTGCCAGCAGCGCCCGGGAGGGGGCCCTGCGTGGCTACACCTTC.